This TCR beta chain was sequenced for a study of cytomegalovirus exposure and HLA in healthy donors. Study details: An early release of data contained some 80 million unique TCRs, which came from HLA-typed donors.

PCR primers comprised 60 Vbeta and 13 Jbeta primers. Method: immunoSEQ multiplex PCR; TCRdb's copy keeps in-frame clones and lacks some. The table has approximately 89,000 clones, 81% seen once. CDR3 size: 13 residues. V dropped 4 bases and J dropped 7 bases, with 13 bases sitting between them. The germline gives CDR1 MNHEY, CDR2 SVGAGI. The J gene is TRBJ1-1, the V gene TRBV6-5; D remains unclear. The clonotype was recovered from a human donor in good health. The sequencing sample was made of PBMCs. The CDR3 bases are TGTGCCAGCAGTTCCCAGTTCTTAATTGAAGCTTTCTTT. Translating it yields CASSSQFLIEAFF.